Detailed here is one T cell receptor (beta chain). The time point: peripheral blood 6 weeks after treatment start. Individual patients had between 1 and 8 samples, taken pretreatment and on-treatment. This sample is drawn from a study of PD-L1 blockade in urothelial cancer. On the study more broadly: About 90% of the roughly 29 patients were men who had bladder-origin urothelial cancer. Median T cell yield per blood sample was about 150,000 cells.

The CDR3 spans 15 residues. The ends were cut back, 4 bases at V and 0 bases at J, with 10 bases in the middle. CDR1 is LNHDA and CDR2 is SQIVND in the germline V gene (reference sequence). The investigators introduced synthetic TCR analog templates into each PCR as spikes. TCRdb's copy holds only in-frame clones and misses some; the assay was immunoSEQ multiplex PCR. The repertoire holds 35,000 to 45,000 clones, about four fifths seen once, with about 14% in the top ten. The sample in question was PBMCs, obtained around atezolizumab (anti-PD-L1) treatment. The receptor comes from a man aged 60 to 75 with urothelial cancer. The chain uses TRBV19 and TRBJ1-5; D remains ambiguous. The CDR3 coding sequence is TGTGCCAGTAGTACTCGGACTATTAGCAATCAGCCCCAGCATTTT. It is translated as CASSTRTISNQPQHF.